This is a list of T cell receptor beta chains from one sample in a study of blood T cell repertoires in COVID-19. Measured with immunoSEQ multiplex PCR; TCRdb has only the in-frame clones, and not every one. The data hold under 250,000 clones, with over 70% observed a single time. Sequencing was carried out using peripheral blood. These receptors all stem from an elderly woman with acute or convalescent COVID-19. CDR3s include the opening cysteine and the closing phenylalanine or tryptophan. Fields, in order: CDR3 length, D gene, J gene, clone size, V gene, CDR3 DNA, CDR3 protein. The D gene is left open where the match is weak. Rows may omit the clone size; those that give it use once, few, many or a size class.

len: 12
d_gene: NA
j_gene: TRBJ1-5
abundance: NA
v_gene: TRBV19
CDR3nt: TGTGCCAGTAGTAGGGGGGATCTGCCCCAGCATTTT
CDR3aa: CASSRGDLPQHF

len: 15
d_gene: TRBD1
j_gene: TRBJ1-1
abundance: NA
v_gene: TRBV5-4
CDR3nt: TGTGCCAGCAGCTTACCAAACAGGGGGAACACTGAAGCTTTCTTT
CDR3aa: CASSLPNRGNTEAFF

len: 16
d_gene: TRBD1
j_gene: TRBJ1-5
abundance: NA
v_gene: TRBV10-2
CDR3nt: TGCGCCAGCAGTTTAGGGCCCGGACAGGGGAATCAGCCCCAGCATTTT
CDR3aa: CASSLGPGQGNQPQHF

len: 16
d_gene: TRBD1
j_gene: TRBJ1-5
abundance: few
v_gene: TRBV15
CDR3nt: TGTGCCACCAGCAGAGACCACAGGGGTTACAATCAGCCCCAGCATTTT
CDR3aa: CATSRDHRGYNQPQHF

len: 14
d_gene: NA
j_gene: TRBJ2-7
abundance: NA
v_gene: TRBV27
CDR3nt: TGTGCCAGCAGTTTATCGGCATACTCCTACGAGCAGTACTTC
CDR3aa: CASSLSAYSYEQYF

len: 15
d_gene: NA
j_gene: TRBJ2-5
abundance: NA
v_gene: TRBV7-7
CDR3nt: TGTGCCAGCAGCCAAGCTGGCGGGATTCAAGAGACCCAGTACTTC
CDR3aa: CASSQAGGIQETQYF

len: 13
d_gene: NA
j_gene: TRBJ1-2
abundance: NA
v_gene: TRBV28
CDR3nt: TGTGCCATCTTAAGGTCAGGCGGGCATGGCTACACCTTC
CDR3aa: CAILRSGGHGYTF

len: 17
d_gene: TRBD2
j_gene: TRBJ2-5
abundance: NA
v_gene: TRBV19
CDR3nt: TGTGCCAGTAGTATATCGGCGACTAGCGGGGGAAGGGAGACCCAGTACTTC
CDR3aa: CASSISATSGGRETQYF

len: 17
d_gene: TRBD1
j_gene: TRBJ2-7
abundance: many
v_gene: TRBV5-8
CDR3nt: TGTGCCAGCAGCTTGTTCTTCGGGACAGGGCTTTCCTACGAGCAGTACTTC
CDR3aa: CASSLFFGTGLSYEQYF

len: 13
d_gene: TRBD1
j_gene: TRBJ1-2
abundance: NA
v_gene: TRBV29-1
CDR3nt: TGCAGCGCACGGGACAGGGTAGGCTATGGCTACACCTTC
CDR3aa: CSARDRVGYGYTF

len: 15
d_gene: NA
j_gene: TRBJ1-5
abundance: NA
v_gene: TRBV4-2
CDR3nt: TGTGCCAGCAGTCAGGCTCTAAGTAGCAATCAGCCCCAGCATTTT
CDR3aa: CASSQALSSNQPQHF

len: 14
d_gene: NA
j_gene: TRBJ2-2
abundance: few
v_gene: TRBV28
CDR3nt: TGTGCCAGCAGTCTACTATCTTTCGCCGGGGAGCTGTTTTTT
CDR3aa: CASSLLSFAGELFF

len: 14
d_gene: TRBD2
j_gene: TRBJ2-7
abundance: NA
v_gene: TRBV6-6
CDR3nt: TGTGCCAGCATAGGGGCGGGACTAGGGGGCGAGCAGTACTTC
CDR3aa: CASIGAGLGGEQYF

len: 14
d_gene: NA
j_gene: TRBJ1-4
abundance: NA
v_gene: TRBV6-5
CDR3nt: TGTGCCAGCAGGGGTCGCGGCTCTAATGAAAAACTGTTTTTT
CDR3aa: CASRGRGSNEKLFF

len: 15
d_gene: NA
j_gene: TRBJ1-5
abundance: NA
v_gene: TRBV2
CDR3nt: TGTGCCAGCACCCAACAAGGGGGGGCGCAACAGCCCCAGCATTTT
CDR3aa: CASTQQGGAQQPQHF

len: 15
d_gene: NA
j_gene: TRBJ1-1
abundance: NA
v_gene: TRBV5-4
CDR3nt: TGTGCCAGCAGCTTTGCCGGACTGATGAACACTGAAGCTTTCTTT
CDR3aa: CASSFAGLMNTEAFF

len: 13
d_gene: TRBD1
j_gene: TRBJ1-2
abundance: NA
v_gene: TRBV27
CDR3nt: TGTGCCAGCAGTCCAACAGGGGGGCGTGGCTACACCTTC
CDR3aa: CASSPTGGRGYTF

len: 16
d_gene: NA
j_gene: TRBJ1-2
abundance: NA
v_gene: TRBV7-3
CDR3nt: TGTGCCAGCAGCTTAACGTCCCTGGGCGCCGGGGGAGGCTACACCTTC
CDR3aa: CASSLTSLGAGGGYTF

len: 14
d_gene: TRBD2
j_gene: TRBJ2-1
abundance: NA
v_gene: TRBV19
CDR3nt: TGTGCCAGCCCCGGACTAGCGGCCCACAATGAGCAGTTCTTC
CDR3aa: CASPGLAAHNEQFF

len: 16
d_gene: TRBD1
j_gene: TRBJ1-2
abundance: NA
v_gene: TRBV19
CDR3nt: TGTGCCAGTAGACGGGACAGGGTAATAGCTAACTATGGCTACACCTTC
CDR3aa: CASRRDRVIANYGYTF

len: 16
d_gene: NA
j_gene: TRBJ2-3
abundance: once
v_gene: TRBV7-2
CDR3nt: TGTGCCAGCAGCTTAGGGGGGCCCCAGGGCACAGATACGCAGTATTTT
CDR3aa: CASSLGGPQGTDTQYF

len: 15
d_gene: TRBD1
j_gene: TRBJ1-6
abundance: NA
v_gene: TRBV5-5
CDR3nt: TGTGCCAGCAGCTTCTCCGGGACAGTGAATTCACCCCTCCACTTT
CDR3aa: CASSFSGTVNSPLHF

len: 16
d_gene: NA
j_gene: TRBJ1-4
abundance: NA
v_gene: TRBV21-1
CDR3nt: TGTGCCAGCAGCAAAGTCCTACAGAGGAGGAGTGAAAAACTGTTTTTT
CDR3aa: CASSKVLQRRSEKLFF

len: 15
d_gene: NA
j_gene: TRBJ2-1
abundance: NA
v_gene: TRBV5-1
CDR3nt: TGCGCCAGCAGCCCTCAAGGTTTCGGGGGCAATGAGCAGTTCTTC
CDR3aa: CASSPQGFGGNEQFF

len: 13
d_gene: NA
j_gene: TRBJ2-3
abundance: once
v_gene: TRBV7-2
CDR3nt: TGTGCCAGCAGCCGGACACCCACTGGAACGCAGTATTTT
CDR3aa: CASSRTPTGTQYF

len: 16
d_gene: TRBD2
j_gene: TRBJ2-5
abundance: few
v_gene: TRBV6-6
CDR3nt: TGTGCCAGCAGTTGGACTAGCGGGGGGGGACAGGAGACCCAGTACTTC
CDR3aa: CASSWTSGGGQETQYF

len: 15
d_gene: TRBD1
j_gene: TRBJ2-2
abundance: NA
v_gene: TRBV28
CDR3nt: TGTGCCAGCGGGACAGGTTTTGGGAACACCGGGGAGCTGTTTTTT
CDR3aa: CASGTGFGNTGELFF

len: 16
d_gene: TRBD1
j_gene: TRBJ1-5
abundance: once
v_gene: TRBV7-9
CDR3nt: TGTGCCAGCAGCTTAGGGACAGGGGATAGCAATCAGCCCCAGCATTTT
CDR3aa: CASSLGTGDSNQPQHF

len: 16
d_gene: NA
j_gene: TRBJ2-3
abundance: NA
v_gene: TRBV4-1
CDR3nt: TGCGCCAGCAGCCAAGACCTTCAGGGGTACACAGATACGCAGTATTTT
CDR3aa: CASSQDLQGYTDTQYF

len: 19
d_gene: TRBD2
j_gene: TRBJ2-7
abundance: NA
v_gene: TRBV28
CDR3nt: TGTGCCAGCAGTTTCGATGCGGGGGACGTGAGGGACTCCACCTACGAGCAGTACTTC
CDR3aa: CASSFDAGDVRDSTYEQYF

len: 13
d_gene: NA
j_gene: TRBJ1-2
abundance: NA
v_gene: TRBV2
CDR3nt: TGTGCCAGCAGTGTACGGGAAGGAGGTGGCTACACCTTC
CDR3aa: CASSVREGGGYTF

len: 14
d_gene: NA
j_gene: TRBJ2-2
abundance: NA
v_gene: TRBV3-1/TRBV3-2
CDR3nt: TGTGCCAGCAGCCCAGCTCGGGGCACCGGGGAGCTGTTTTTT
CDR3aa: CASSPARGTGELFF